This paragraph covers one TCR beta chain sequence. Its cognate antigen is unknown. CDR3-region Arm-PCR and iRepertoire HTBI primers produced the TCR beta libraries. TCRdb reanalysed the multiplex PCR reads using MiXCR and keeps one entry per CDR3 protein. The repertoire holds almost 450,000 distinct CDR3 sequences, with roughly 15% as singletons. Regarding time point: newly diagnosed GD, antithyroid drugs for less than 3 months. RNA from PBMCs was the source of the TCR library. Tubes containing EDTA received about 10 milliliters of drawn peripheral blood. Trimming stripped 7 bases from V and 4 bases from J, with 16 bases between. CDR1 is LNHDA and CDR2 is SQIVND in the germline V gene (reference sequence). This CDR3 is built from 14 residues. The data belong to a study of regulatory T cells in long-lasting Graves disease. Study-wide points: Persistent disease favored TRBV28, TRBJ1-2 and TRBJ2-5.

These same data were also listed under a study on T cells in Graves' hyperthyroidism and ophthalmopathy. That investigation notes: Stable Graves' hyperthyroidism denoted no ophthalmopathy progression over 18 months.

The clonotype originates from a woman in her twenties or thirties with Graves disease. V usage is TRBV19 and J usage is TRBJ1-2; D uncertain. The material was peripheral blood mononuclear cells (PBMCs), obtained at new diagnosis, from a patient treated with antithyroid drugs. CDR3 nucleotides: TGTGCCAGTACCAATCGGGCATACTCCTATGGCTACACCTTC. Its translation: CASTNRAYSYGYTF.